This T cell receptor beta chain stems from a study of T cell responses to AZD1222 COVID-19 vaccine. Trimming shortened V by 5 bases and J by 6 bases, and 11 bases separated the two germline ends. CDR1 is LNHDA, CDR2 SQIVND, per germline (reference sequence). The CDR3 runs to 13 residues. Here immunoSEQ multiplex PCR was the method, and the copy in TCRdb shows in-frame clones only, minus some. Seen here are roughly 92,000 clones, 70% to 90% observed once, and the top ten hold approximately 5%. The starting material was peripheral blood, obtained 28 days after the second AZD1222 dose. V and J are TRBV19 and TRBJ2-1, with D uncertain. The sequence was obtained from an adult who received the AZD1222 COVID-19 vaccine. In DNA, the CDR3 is TGTGCCAGTAGTTCCCGCCTAGGCAATGAGCAGTTCTTC. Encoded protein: CASSSRLGNEQFF.